Each of the 27 T cell receptor beta chains below was sequenced from the same sample in a study of CD8+CD57+ T cells in acquired aplastic anemia. In patients chosen for sequencing, flow cytometry had shown CD8+CD57+ cell expansion. The TCR beta profiling, which covered VDJ combination and CDR3 sequence, was carried out using genomic DNA as the template. One entry per CDR3 protein, called by TCRdb with MiXCR from the reads. Of about 58,000 distinct CDR3 sequences listed, just over 55% are singletons. Sequencing used sorted CD4+, CD8+, or CD8+CD57+ T cells (not recorded which) from PBMCs. Receptors were obtained from a human donor with aplastic anemia.

The chain joins TRBV24-1 to TRBJ1-1, with 7 positions matching TRBD1. Germline-derived CDR1 and CDR2 are KGHDR and SFDVKD. Losses at the gene ends were 8 bases for V and 1 base for J; bases not matched to a gene: 12. The CDR3 covers 16 residues. CDR3 nucleotides: TGTGCCACCAAACCCCCCCTGGGACAGAAGAACACTGAAGCTTTCTTT. Protein sequence: CATKPPLGQKNTEAFF.

The rearrangement uses TRBV11-2 and TRBJ1-2, with a possible D match to TRBD1 (5 bases). The CDR3 is made up of 16 amino acids. From germline, CDR1 is SGHAT and CDR2 FQNNGV. V was shortened by 1 base and J by 6 bases, with 18 bases between the two germline ends. The CDR3 DNA is TGTGCCAGCAGCTTAGGGGACGGAGGGCGCGAGGATGGCTACACCTTC. Protein product: CASSLGDGGREDGYTF. Using reference TRBV11-2 and TRBJ1-2 for the parts outside the CDR3, the full variable domain is EAGVAQSPRYKIIEKRQSVAFWCNPISGHATLYWYQQILGQGPKLLIQFQNNGVVDDSQLPKDRFSAERLKGVDSTLKIQPAKLEDSAVYLCASSLGDGGREDGYTFGSGTRLTVV.

The sample holds a few counts of this clonotype. V usage is TRBV29-1 and J usage is TRBJ2-7; 7 bases are shared with TRBD1. The CDR3 covers 13 residues. Germline V gives CDR1 SQVTM, CDR2 ANQGSEA. V trimming: 7 bases; J trimming: 5 bases; junction bases outside the gene matches: 11. The CDR3 reads CSADRQGTDEQYF. The CDR3 DNA follows: TGCAGCGCCGACCGACAGGGTACGGACGAGCAGTACTTC.

The chain uses TRBV7-8 and TRBJ1-5; 10 nucleotides match TRBD1. Germline CDR1 SGHVS, CDR2 FQNEAQ. V dropped 5 bases and J dropped 3; count of bases not matched to a gene: 7. The CDR3 is made up of 16 amino acids. DNA for the CDR3: TGTGCCAGCAGCCCCTTCGGGACAGGGGACAATCAGCCCCAGCATTTT. It translates to CASSPFGTGDNQPQHF.

V usage is TRBV25-1 and J usage is TRBJ1-1; 7 bases align to TRBD1. V shed 7 bases and J 2 bases; nucleotides not matched to a gene: 7. This CDR3 spans 14 amino acids. Germline V gives CDR1 MGHDK, CDR2 SYGVNS. CDR3 amino acids: CASTKDRINTEAFF. Written as DNA, the CDR3 is TGTGCCAGCACAAAGGACAGGATTAACACTGAAGCTTTCTTT. The variable domain in full, with the rest retrieved from reference TRBV25-1 and TRBJ1-1, is EADIYQTPRYLVIGTGKKITLECSQTMGHDKMYWYQQDPGMELHLIHYSYGVNSTEKGDLSSESTVSRIRTEHFPLTLESARPSHTSQYLCASTKDRINTEAFFGQGTRLTVV.

The CDR3 DNA reads as TGTGCCACCTCCCCCGGAGGGATTGATCCGCCTTACCAAGAGACCCAGTACTTC. It codes for CATSPGGIDPPYQETQYF. The rearrangement joins TRBV10-3 to TRBJ2-5, with a possible D match to TRBD2 (6 bases). This CDR3 contains 18 residues. The V end was cut by 10 bases, the J end by 0 bases, with 27 bases between. Germline loops: CDR1 ENHRY, CDR2 SYGVKD.

This clonotype was recorded at least ten times. The V gene is TRBV12-3 or TRBV12-4, the J gene TRBJ2-2, with D perhaps matching TRBD1 or TRBD2 (5 bases each). The V and J ends lost 6 bases and 1 base respectively, with 15 bases between them. This CDR3 is 16 amino acids long. This CDR3 reads CASRKPGTENTGELFF. CDR3 DNA sequence: TGTGCCAGCAGGAAACCCGGGACGGAGAACACCGGGGAGCTGTTTTTT.

This clonotype was counted at least ten times. V is TRBV10-3 and J is TRBJ1-1; the match to TRBD1 covers 8 bases. Germline loops: CDR1 ENHRY, CDR2 SYGVKD. Unmatched junction bases numbered 3, after V lost 3 bases and J lost 0 bases. The CDR3 has 15 amino acids. The DNA of the CDR3 is TGTGCCATCAGTGACCCGGGACAGGTGAACACTGAAGCTTTCTTT. Protein sequence: CAISDPGQVNTEAFF.

This clonotype was seen many times. A read error may be the cause here, since a much bigger clone is one base away. CDR3 nucleotide sequence: TGTGCCAGCAGCACAGGGTTTGGTTCACCCCTCTACTTT. Its protein is CASSTGFGSPLYF. The chain carries TRBV13 and TRBJ1-6; a weak D match, TRBD1 (6 bases). This CDR3 comprises 13 residues. Germline V gene sequence: CDR1 PRHDT, CDR2 FYEKMQ (reference sequence).

This clonotype was counted many times. The CDR3 DNA sequence: TGTGCCAGCAGCGTAACGCCGAGCCCGAATGAAAAACTGTTTTTT. Translating gives CASSVTPSPNEKLFF. The chain recombines TRBV9 with TRBJ1-4; D call uncertain. V lost 1 base to trimming and J lost 5 bases, with 12 bases between them. Germline V CDR1 and CDR2: SGDLS, YYNGEE. The CDR3 loop spans 15 amino acids. The variable domain in full, completed from reference TRBV9 and TRBJ1-4, reads DSGVTQTPKHLITATGQRVTLRCSPRSGDLSVYWYQQSLDQGLQFLIQYYNGEERAKGNILERFSAQQFPDLHSELNLSSLELGDSALYFCASSVTPSPNEKLFFGSGTQLSVL.

The V gene is TRBV5-1, the J gene TRBJ1-6; 10 positions agree with TRBD1. Germline loops: CDR1 SGHRS, CDR2 YFSETQ. The J segment lost 10 bases and the V segment lost 3 bases, leaving 4 bases of the junction unmatched. The CDR3 loop spans 14 amino acids. DNA for the CDR3: TGCGCCAGCAGCTACGGACAGGGGGACTCACCCCTCCACTTT. This translates into CASSYGQGDSPLHF.

The J gene is TRBJ2-7, the V gene TRBV29-1, with D tentatively TRBD2 (6 bases). This CDR3 region has 13 residues. Germline V gene lookup returns CDR1 SQVTM and CDR2 ANQGSEA. The germline V and J ends were trimmed by 7 bases and 0 bases, with 13 bases remaining between them. The CDR3 nucleotides are TGCAGCGCCCTGACGGGGGACTCCTACGAGCAGTACTTC. This translates into CSALTGDSYEQYF.

The chain joins TRBV7-2 to TRBJ1-2; a weak D match, TRBD1 (5 bases). There are 12 residues in the CDR3. Germline V gives CDR1 SGHTA, CDR2 FQGNSA. V gave up 8 bases and J gave up 5 bases, with 12 bases separating them. The CDR3 bases are TGTGCCAGCGGGGACGGGGGATATGGCTACACCTTC. Protein product: CASGDGGYGYTF.

The genes are TRBV24-1 and TRBJ2-5, with D possibly being TRBD2 (5 bases). Deletions cut 3 bases from V and 2 bases from J, with 12 bases between. The V gene's germline CDR1 is KGHDR and CDR2 SFDVKD. The CDR3 length is 15 residues. DNA of the CDR3: TGTGCCACCAGTGATGGCGATGGCGGGCAAGAGACCCAGTACTTC. The encoded protein is CATSDGDGGQETQYF.

The rearrangement uses TRBV7-8 and TRBJ2-5; 9 nucleotides agree with TRBD2. The CDR3 consists of 16 residues. Trimming removed 5 bases from V and 2 bases from J; junction bases left unmatched: 9. From germline, CDR1 is SGHVS and CDR2 FQNEAQ. This chain's CDR3 is CASSARPAGGQETQYF. CDR3 nucleotides: TGTGCCAGCAGCGCTCGACCAGCGGGGGGACAAGAGACCCAGTACTTC.

The gene calls are TRBV9 and TRBJ2-5; 7 positions agree with TRBD2. Per germline, CDR1 SGDLS and CDR2 YYNGEE. The CDR3 length is 15 residues. With 4 bases clipped from V and 5 bases from J, the junction kept 11 bases outside the gene matches. The CDR3 nucleotides are TGTGCCAGCAGCCCCTCAGATGGGGGAGGGGAGACCCAGTACTTC. The encoded protein is CASSPSDGGGETQYF.

The sample holds many counts of this clonotype. V usage is TRBV28 and J usage is TRBJ1-3; no reliable D call. The CDR3 consists of 16 residues. CDR1 and CDR2 from the germline V gene are MDHEN and SYDVKM. Trimming took 3 bases from V and 2 from J, leaving 14 bases between them. The CDR3 is CASSLGRWGTGNTIYF. CDR3 nucleotide sequence: TGTGCCAGCAGTTTGGGCAGATGGGGAACTGGAAACACCATATATTTT.

This clonotype occurred many times. The chain has TRBV29-1 and TRBJ2-3, with unresolved D. Germline CDR1 reads SQVTM; CDR2 reads ANQGSEA. The CDR3 totals 14 residues. V lost 1 base to trimming and J lost 1 base, with 9 bases between them. This chain's CDR3 is CSVEGRTGTDTQYF. CDR3 sequence (DNA): TGCAGCGTTGAAGGCCGGACGGGCACAGATACGCAGTATTTT.

This clonotype has more than one count but fewer than ten. The chain recombines TRBV24-1 with TRBJ2-1, with 7 positions matching TRBD2. The CDR3 runs to 15 residues. Germline V gene lookup returns CDR1 KGHDR and CDR2 SFDVKD. The V and J ends lost 5 bases and 0 bases, in that order; junction bases with no gene match: 3. CDR3 residues: CATSVGGSSYNEQFF. For the CDR3, the DNA is TGTGCCACCAGTGTAGGCGGGAGCTCCTACAATGAGCAGTTCTTC.

The genes are TRBV2 and TRBJ2-1; 13 positions match TRBD2. The germline gives CDR1 SNHLY, CDR2 FYNNEI. This CDR3 is built from 15 residues. V was clipped by 4 bases and J by 9 bases; unmatched bases: 6. The CDR3 region is CASSARTSGGSEQFF. The CDR3 DNA reads TGTGCCAGCAGTGCCAGGACTAGCGGGGGTAGTGAGCAGTTCTTC.

This clonotype appeared a few times. The chain has TRBV7-3 and TRBJ2-3, with D uncertain. The CDR3 loop spans 13 amino acids. V lost 5 bases, J lost 2 bases, and 8 bases lay in between. Germline V gene sequence: CDR1 SGHTA, CDR2 FQGTGA. The CDR3 DNA sequence: TGTGCCAGCAGCCCAACCCCCACAGATACGCAGTATTTT. Protein sequence: CASSPTPTDTQYF.

Ten or more counts support this clonotype. The chain couples TRBV4-1 to TRBJ2-6; D is ambiguous. The V gene lost 1 base and the J gene lost 4 bases, with 8 bases spanning the gap. The germline V gene has CDR1 MGHRA and CDR2 YSYEKL. The CDR3 is 15 residues long. In DNA, the CDR3 is TGCGCCAGCAGCCAAGTTGAGATGGGGGCCAACGTCCTGACTTTC. Translated: CASSQVEMGANVLTF.

This clonotype appeared many times. V usage is TRBV4-2 and J usage is TRBJ2-1; D is perhaps TRBD1 (6 bases). From germline, CDR1 is LGHNA and CDR2 YNFKEQ. V was clipped by 4 bases and J by 7 bases, with 20 bases between them. This CDR3 region has 16 residues. The CDR3 region has the DNA TGTGCCAGCAGCCTAAGAGAGGGGGTAGGGCAGAATGAGCAGTTCTTC. Its translation: CASSLREGVGQNEQFF.

This chain connects TRBV5-4 to TRBJ2-3; 10 bases align to TRBD2. This CDR3 spans 16 amino acids. From germline, CDR1 is SGHNT and CDR2 YYREEE (reference sequence). V trimming: 0 bases; J trimming: 1 base; junction bases outside the gene matches: 2. CDR3 sequence (DNA): TGTGCCAGCAGCTTGGTGCTAGCGGGGGGCACAGATACGCAGTATTTT. It specifies CASSLVLAGGTDTQYF.

With respect to this clonotype: This sequence may be a read error, since a much larger clone differs from it by one base. CDR3 amino acids: CTSTLGGQGAGDEQFF. DNA for the CDR3: TGTACCAGCACCCTGGGGGGACAGGGGGCTGGGGATGAGCAGTTCTTC. The V and J genes are TRBV5-4 and TRBJ2-1, with 12 bases aligning to TRBD1. This CDR3 has 16 residues. Germline V gene data show CDR1 as SGHNT and CDR2 as YYREEE (reference sequence).

Ten or more counts support this clonotype. The chain joins TRBV14 to TRBJ2-2; D is uncertain. Germline V gene lookup returns CDR1 SGHDN and CDR2 FVKESK. V lost 3 bases to trimming and J lost 1 base, with 6 bases between them. The CDR3 extends over 14 amino acids. This CDR3 is CASSQAVNTGELFF. The CDR3 DNA reads as TGTGCCAGCAGCCAGGCGGTGAACACCGGGGAGCTGTTTTTT.

This clonotype was recorded many times. This chain joins TRBV14 and TRBJ2-7; 7 positions match TRBD1. With V trimmed by 0 bases and J by 5 bases, 10 bases remained unmatched. This CDR3 has 16 residues. CDR1 and CDR2 (germline): SGHDN, FVKESK. The CDR3 DNA sequence: TGTGCCAGCAGCCAAGATCCCCGACAGGGCTGGAACGAGCAGTACTTC. Translating it yields CASSQDPRQGWNEQYF.